This T cell receptor (beta chain) is from a study of blood T cell repertoires in COVID-19. Study at large: T cells, B-cell-depleted T cells, or PBMCs supplied cDNA or gDNA.

The CDR3 sequence is 14 residues long. Germline V gives CDR1 SGDLS, CDR2 YYNGEE. V gave up 0 bases and J gave up 6 bases, with 12 bases separating them. Participant age was roughly 18 to 90 years, and participants resided in 20 to 30 US areas. TCRdb keeps only in-frame clones here, not all; method: immunoSEQ multiplex PCR. The profile shows almost 400,000 clones, roughly 90% of them singletons. The source is a woman under 40 with acute COVID-19. This chain connects TRBV9 to TRBJ1-1, with D perhaps matching TRBD1 (5 bases). Input material: PBMCs or T cells enriched from blood (not recorded which). The CDR3 nucleotides are TGTGCCAGCAGCGTAGACCAGGGAAGGGCTGAAGCTTTCTTT. Translated: CASSVDQGRAEAFF.